This T cell receptor (beta chain) derives from a study of blood T cell repertoires in COVID-19. The CDR3 extends over 16 amino acids. CDR1 is SGHTA and CDR2 is FQGTGA in the germline V gene. V shed 5 bases, J shed 7 bases, and the junction held 9 bases outside the gene matches. As processed by the authors: Reference gene primer amplification yielded estimated nucleated cell counts. Method: immunoSEQ multiplex PCR; TCRdb's copy keeps in-frame clones and lacks some. That table is the source of V, J and clone size, and D and trimming were worked out from the DNA. The sample includes roughly 110,000 clones, roughly 84% seen only once; the top ten take under 4%. This clone was observed a handful of times.

V gene TRBV7-3 combines with J gene TRBJ2-2; the match to TRBD1 covers 11 bases. The receptor's source is a middle-aged man with acute or convalescent COVID-19. Sequencing was performed on peripheral blood. The CDR3 DNA follows: TGTGCCAGCAGCCCCGCGGGACAGGGGGTTAACGGGGAGCTGTTTTTT. It encodes CASSPAGQGVNGELFF.